A single sample gave rise to the 14 T cell receptor beta chains below, sequenced in a study of T-cell memory formation after mild COVID-19. TCRdb reprocessed the 5' RACE reads via MiXCR and lists one record per CDR3 protein. The sample comprises hundreds of thousands of distinct CDR3 sequences, 20% to 25% of which are singletons, and around 12% rests with the top ten. The sample was PBMCs or a T cell subset sorted from them (not recorded which). Receptors were obtained from an adult woman who had mild COVID-19 (a few samples of this study predate the infection). Cell type and time point are not known.

Here the CDR3 reads CASALLDTQYF. CDR3 nucleotide sequence: TGTGCCAGCGCCCTATTGGATACGCAGTATTTT. The rearrangement links TRBV6-2 or TRBV6-3 to TRBJ2-3; D is unclear. Per germline, CDR1 MNHEY and CDR2 SVGEGT. The CDR3 extends over 11 amino acids. V was shortened by 8 bases and J by 6 bases, with 9 bases between the two germline ends.

This clonotype has just a few counts. This chain uses TRBV7-8 with TRBJ1-1, with a weak D call TRBD1 (5 bases). CDR3 length: 15 amino acids. The germline V gene has CDR1 SGHVS and CDR2 FQNEAQ. V lost 3 bases and J lost 5, with 16 bases in between. CDR3 amino acids: CASSFRARGPTEAFF. CDR3 DNA: TGTGCCAGCAGCTTCCGGGCTAGGGGTCCAACTGAAGCTTTCTTT.

The rearrangement joins TRBV12-3 or TRBV12-4 to TRBJ2-4, with D possibly TRBD1 on 6 matching bases. The CDR3 runs 14 residues. V was pared by 5 bases and J by 6 bases, with 14 bases between. The CDR3 bases are TGTGCCAGCAGTGTAACAGGGCAACTAAACATTCAGTACTTC. Amino acid sequence: CASSVTGQLNIQYF.

V is TRBV28 and J is TRBJ2-1, with TRBD1 matching 9 bases. With 6 bases clipped from V and 9 bases from J, the junction kept 12 bases outside the gene matches. The CDR3 length is 15 residues. Germline lookup yields CDR1 MDHEN and CDR2 SYDVKM. The CDR3 DNA sequence: TGTGCCAGCAGGGACTGGGACAGGGAGGTCGGTGAGCAGTTCTTC. It is translated as CASRDWDREVGEQFF.

V usage is TRBV3-1 and J usage is TRBJ1-3, with D perhaps matching TRBD1 (5 bases). The CDR3 consists of 14 residues. V was trimmed by 9 bases and J by 0 bases, leaving 12 bases between them. Per the germline V gene, CDR1 is LGHDT and CDR2 is YNNKEL (reference sequence). CDR3 nucleotide sequence: TGTGCCAGTAAAAGGGACTCCTCTGGAAACACCATATATTTT. It specifies CASKRDSSGNTIYF.

V is TRBV10-3 and J is TRBJ1-1, with TRBD1 matching 7 bases. The CDR3 is 18 amino acids. Germline V gene lookup returns CDR1 ENHRY and CDR2 SYGVKD. Unmatched junction bases numbered 13, after V lost 0 bases and J lost 3 bases. The CDR3 reads CAISESGRGGREDTEAFF. In DNA form, the CDR3 reads TGTGCCATCAGTGAGTCGGGTAGAGGGGGCAGGGAAGACACTGAAGCTTTCTTT.

This chain connects TRBV20-1 to TRBJ2-7; 9 bases are shared with TRBD2. CDR1 and CDR2 (germline): DFQATT, SNEGSKA (reference sequence). The CDR3 is made up of 10 amino acids. The trim removed 8 bases at V and 12 bases at J, leaving 8 bases unmatched. The CDR3 DNA reads TGCAGTCCCGGCGGGGGGGTTGGGTACTTC. Protein: CSPGGGVGYF.

This chain links TRBV12-3 or TRBV12-4 with TRBJ1-3, with no clear D. CDR3 length: 18 residues. The V end was cut by 3 bases, the J end by 0 bases, with 18 bases between. In nucleotides, the CDR3 is TGTGCCAGCAGTTTCAGTTCATCAGTCCTCCGCTCTGGAAACACCATATATTTT. It specifies CASSFSSSVLRSGNTIYF.

This clonotype was detected only a few times. The V and J genes are TRBV20-1 and TRBJ2-1; 8 positions match TRBD2. With 7 bases clipped from V and 3 bases from J, the junction kept 8 bases outside the gene matches. CDR1 DFQATT and CDR2 SNEGSKA come from the germline V gene (reference sequence). The CDR3 is 14 amino acids. CDR3 nucleotides: TGCAGTGGGGTCCCGGGAGGGCACTACAATGAGCAGTTCTTC. Translated: CSGVPGGHYNEQFF.

This clonotype was observed a few times. The chain couples TRBV15 to TRBJ2-1; 7 bases agree with TRBD1. Germline V CDR1 and CDR2: LNHNV, YYDKDF (reference sequence). CDR3 length: 17 amino acids. The J segment lost 4 bases and the V segment lost 4 bases, leaving 13 bases of the junction unmatched. The DNA of the CDR3 is TGTGCCACCAGCACAACGCGACAGGGTAAGGGGTACAATGAGCAGTTCTTC. Protein product: CATSTTRQGKGYNEQFF.

This clonotype appeared many times. This sequence joins TRBV20-1 and TRBJ2-3, with D unclear. CDR1 is DFQATT and CDR2 is SNEGSKA in the germline V gene (reference sequence). V lost 3 bases and J lost 2, with 9 bases in between. The CDR3 covers 13 residues. CDR3 DNA: TGCAGTGCTAGTACCCCCACCACAGATACGCAGTATTTT. Translation: CSASTPTTDTQYF.

The V and J genes are TRBV6-2 or TRBV6-3 and TRBJ2-1; D is uncertain. This CDR3 spans 13 amino acids. The V end lost 5 bases, the J end lost 3 bases, and 8 bases lay between the germline ends. Germline CDR1 reads MNHEY; CDR2 reads SVGEGT. In DNA form, the CDR3 reads TGTGCCAGCAGTCCCGTCGACTACAATGAGCAGTTCTTC. This sequence encodes CASSPVDYNEQFF.

This clonotype was counted only a few times. CDR3 sequence: CASTRPSSYEQYF. The CDR3 region has the DNA TGTGCCAGCACCCGGCCGTCGAGCTACGAGCAGTACTTC. The genes are TRBV7-2 and TRBJ2-7; D is undetermined. Germline CDR1 is SGHTA and CDR2 is FQGNSA. V gave up 7 bases and J gave up 3 bases, with 13 bases separating them. The CDR3 is 13 residues long.

CDR3 sequence reads: CASSQDGAVSNQPQHF. In DNA form, the CDR3 reads TGTGCCAGCAGCCAAGATGGGGCAGTGAGCAATCAGCCCCAGCATTTT. The chain employs TRBV4-2 and TRBJ1-5, with D possibly matching TRBD1 (5 bases). The CDR3 loop spans 16 amino acids. From germline, CDR1 is LGHNA and CDR2 YNFKEQ. Between the trimmed V and J ends, which lost 0 bases and 1 base, there was a span of 10 bases.